This TCR beta chain was profiled in a study of CD8 T cells in Susac syndrome. The patients who served as multiple sclerosis controls were treatment-naive and had stable or active relapsing-remitting disease that fulfilled the revised McDonald criteria. The CDR3 consists of 13 residues. V lost 4 bases to trimming and J lost 6 bases; unmatched junction nucleotides: 3. Germline CDR1 and CDR2: MGHRA and YSYEKL. RNA was extracted with the RNeasy kit, and a quantity of roughly 0.5 to 1 ug was reverse transcribed using random hexamers. TCRdb independently ran MiXCR on the immunoSEQ multiplex PCR reads; one entry per CDR3 protein. The table has approximately 170,000 distinct CDR3 sequences, approximately 95% seen once; the top ten hold about 0.094%.

The chain employs TRBV4-1 and TRBJ2-1, with 7 bases identical to TRBD2. The sequenced sample was CD4+ T cells from PBMCs. The sequence came from a human donor with multiple sclerosis. The CDR3 DNA follows: TGCGCCAGCAGCCCCGGACTAGTCAATGAGCAGTTCTTC. As protein: CASSPGLVNEQFF.